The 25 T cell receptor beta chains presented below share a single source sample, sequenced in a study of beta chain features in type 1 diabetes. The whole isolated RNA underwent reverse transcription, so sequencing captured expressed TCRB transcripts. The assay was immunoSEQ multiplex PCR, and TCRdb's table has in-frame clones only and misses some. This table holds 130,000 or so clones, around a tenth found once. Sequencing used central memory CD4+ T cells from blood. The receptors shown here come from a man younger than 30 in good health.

For the CDR3, the DNA is TGTGCCAGCAGCTTAGAGGGGCCAGGGAACTACTATGGCTACACCTTC. Translated, it gives CASSLEGPGNYYGYTF. V and J are TRBV7-6 and TRBJ1-2; D possibly corresponds to TRBD1 (5 bases). V lost 1 base to trimming and J lost 3 bases, with 15 bases between them. Germline V gene sequence: CDR1 SGHVS, CDR2 FNYEAQ. The CDR3 is made up of 16 amino acids.

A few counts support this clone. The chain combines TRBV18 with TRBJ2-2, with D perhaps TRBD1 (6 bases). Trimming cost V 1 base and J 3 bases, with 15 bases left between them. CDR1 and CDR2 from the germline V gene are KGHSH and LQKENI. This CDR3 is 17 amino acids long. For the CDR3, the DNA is TGTGCCAGCTCACCACTGGCCAGGGGCGCGGACACCGGGGAGCTGTTTTTT. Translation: CASSPLARGADTGELFF.

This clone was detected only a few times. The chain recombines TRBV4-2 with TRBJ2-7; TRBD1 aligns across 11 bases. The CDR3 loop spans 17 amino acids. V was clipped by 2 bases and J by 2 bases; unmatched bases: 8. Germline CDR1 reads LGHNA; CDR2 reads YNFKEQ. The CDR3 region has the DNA TGTGCCAGCAGCCAACCAGGGACGGGACAGGGGGCCTACGAGCAGTACTTC. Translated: CASSQPGTGQGAYEQYF.

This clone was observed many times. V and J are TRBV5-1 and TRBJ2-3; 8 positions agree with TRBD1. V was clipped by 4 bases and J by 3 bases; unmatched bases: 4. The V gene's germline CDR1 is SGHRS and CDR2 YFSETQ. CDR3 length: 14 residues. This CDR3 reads CASSPGQATDTQYF. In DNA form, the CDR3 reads TGCGCCAGCAGCCCGGGACAGGCGACAGATACGCAGTATTTT.

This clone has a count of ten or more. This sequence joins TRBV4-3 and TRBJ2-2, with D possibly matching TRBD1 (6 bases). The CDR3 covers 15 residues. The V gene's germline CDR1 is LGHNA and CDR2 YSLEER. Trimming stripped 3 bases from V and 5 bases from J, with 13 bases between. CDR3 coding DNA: TGCGCCAGCAGCCAGACTCACAGGGAAACCGGGGAGCTGTTTTTT. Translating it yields CASSQTHRETGELFF.

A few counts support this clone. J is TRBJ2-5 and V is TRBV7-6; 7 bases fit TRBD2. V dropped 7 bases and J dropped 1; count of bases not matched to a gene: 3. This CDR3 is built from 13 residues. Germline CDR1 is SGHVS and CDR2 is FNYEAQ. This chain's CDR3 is CASTRGVQETQYF. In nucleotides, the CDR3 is TGTGCCAGCACCCGGGGGGTCCAAGAGACCCAGTACTTC. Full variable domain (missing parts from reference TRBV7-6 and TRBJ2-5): GAGVSQSPRYKVTKRGQDVALRCDPISGHVSLYWYRQALGQGPEFLTYFNYEAQQDKSGLPNDRFSAERPEGSISTLTIQRTEQRDSAMYRCASTRGVQETQYFGPGTRLLVL.

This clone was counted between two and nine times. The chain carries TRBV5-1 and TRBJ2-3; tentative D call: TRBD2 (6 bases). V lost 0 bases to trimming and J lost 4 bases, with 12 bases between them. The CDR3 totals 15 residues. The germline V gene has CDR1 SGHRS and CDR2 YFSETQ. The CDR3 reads CASSLGLASADTQYF. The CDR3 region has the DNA TGCGCCAGCAGCTTGGGGCTAGCGTCGGCAGATACGCAGTATTTT.

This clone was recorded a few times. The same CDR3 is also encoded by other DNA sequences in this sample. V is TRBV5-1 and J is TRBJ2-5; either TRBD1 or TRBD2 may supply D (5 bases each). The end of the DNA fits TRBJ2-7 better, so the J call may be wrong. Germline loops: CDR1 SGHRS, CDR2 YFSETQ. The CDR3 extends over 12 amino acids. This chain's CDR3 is CASSRGGYEQYF. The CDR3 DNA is TGCGCCAGCAGCCGTGGGGGCTACGAGCAGTACTTC.

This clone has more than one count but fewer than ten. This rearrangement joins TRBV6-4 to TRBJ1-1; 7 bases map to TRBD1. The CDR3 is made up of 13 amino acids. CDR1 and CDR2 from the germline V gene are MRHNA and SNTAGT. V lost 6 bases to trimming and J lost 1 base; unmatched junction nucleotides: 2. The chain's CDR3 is CASRGQENTEAFF. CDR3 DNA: TGTGCCAGCAGAGGACAGGAGAACACTGAAGCTTTCTTT.

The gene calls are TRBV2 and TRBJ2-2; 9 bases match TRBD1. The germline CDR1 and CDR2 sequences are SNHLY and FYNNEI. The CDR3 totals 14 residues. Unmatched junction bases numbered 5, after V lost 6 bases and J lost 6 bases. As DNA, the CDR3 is TGTGCCAGCAGGGGGACAGGGTCGGCCGGGGAGCTGTTTTTT. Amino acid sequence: CASRGTGSAGELFF.

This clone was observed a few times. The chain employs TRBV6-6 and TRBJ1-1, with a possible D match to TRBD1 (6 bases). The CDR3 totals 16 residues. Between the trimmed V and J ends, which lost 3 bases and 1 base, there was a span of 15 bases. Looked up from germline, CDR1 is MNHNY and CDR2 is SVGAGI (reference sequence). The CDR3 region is CASSYVSGGSNTEAFF. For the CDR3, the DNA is TGTGCCAGCAGTTATGTTTCGGGGGGCTCGAACACTGAAGCTTTCTTT.

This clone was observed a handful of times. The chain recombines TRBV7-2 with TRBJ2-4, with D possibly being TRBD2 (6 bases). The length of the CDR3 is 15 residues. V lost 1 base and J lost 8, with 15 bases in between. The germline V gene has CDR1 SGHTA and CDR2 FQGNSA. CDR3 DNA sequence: TGTGCCAGCAGCTTAGTAGCACTAGCCGACCACATTCAGTACTTC. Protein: CASSLVALADHIQYF.

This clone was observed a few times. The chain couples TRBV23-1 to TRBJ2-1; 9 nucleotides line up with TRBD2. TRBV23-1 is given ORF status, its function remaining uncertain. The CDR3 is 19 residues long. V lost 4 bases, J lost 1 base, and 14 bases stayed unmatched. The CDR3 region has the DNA TGCGCCAGCAGTCCTGCCCTTTGGAGCGGGGGGCCTTCCTACAATGAGCAGTTCTTC. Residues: CASSPALWSGGPSYNEQFF.

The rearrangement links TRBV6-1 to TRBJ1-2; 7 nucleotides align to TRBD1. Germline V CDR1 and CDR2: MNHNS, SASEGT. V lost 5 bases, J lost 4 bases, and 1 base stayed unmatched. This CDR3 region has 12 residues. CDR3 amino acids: CASSSGGYGYTF. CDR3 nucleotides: TGTGCCAGCAGTTCAGGGGGCTATGGCTACACCTTC.

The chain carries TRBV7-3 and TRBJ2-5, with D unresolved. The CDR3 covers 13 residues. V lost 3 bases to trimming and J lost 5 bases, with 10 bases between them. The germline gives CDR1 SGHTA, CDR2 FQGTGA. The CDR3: CASSFTKSETQYF. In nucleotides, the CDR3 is TGTGCCAGCAGCTTTACCAAGAGTGAGACCCAGTACTTC.

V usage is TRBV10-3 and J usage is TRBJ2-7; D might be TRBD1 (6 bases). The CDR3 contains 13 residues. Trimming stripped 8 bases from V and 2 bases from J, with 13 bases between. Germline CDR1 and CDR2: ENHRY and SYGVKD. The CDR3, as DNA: TGTGCCATCGCAGGGGTCATAACCTACGAGCAGTACTTC. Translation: CAIAGVITYEQYF.

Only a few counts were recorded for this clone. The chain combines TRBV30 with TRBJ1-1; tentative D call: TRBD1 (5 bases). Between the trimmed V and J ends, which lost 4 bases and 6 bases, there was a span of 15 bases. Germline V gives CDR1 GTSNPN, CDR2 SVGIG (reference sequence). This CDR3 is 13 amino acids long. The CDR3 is CAWTPSGNSEAFF. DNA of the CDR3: TGTGCCTGGACCCCCTCAGGGAATTCTGAAGCTTTCTTT. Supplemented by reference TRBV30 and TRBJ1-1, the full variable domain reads SQTIHQWPATLVQPVGSPLSLECTVEGTSNPNLYWYRQAAGRGLQLLFYSVGIGQISSEVPQNLSASRPQDRQFILSSKKLLLSDSGFYLCAWTPSGNSEAFFGQGTRLTVV.

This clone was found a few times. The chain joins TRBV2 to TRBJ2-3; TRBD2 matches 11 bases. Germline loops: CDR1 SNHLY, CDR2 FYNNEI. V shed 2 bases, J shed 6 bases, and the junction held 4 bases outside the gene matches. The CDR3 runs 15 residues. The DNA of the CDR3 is TGTGCCAGCAGTGAACTAGCGGGGGGCCGTGATACGCAGTATTTT. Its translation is CASSELAGGRDTQYF. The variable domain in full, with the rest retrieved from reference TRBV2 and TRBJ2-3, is EPEVTQTPSHQVTQMGQEVILRCVPISNHLYFYWYRQILGQKVEFLVSFYNNEISEKSEIFDDQFSVERPDGSNFTLKIRSTKLEDSAMYFCASSELAGGRDTQYFGPGTRLTVL.

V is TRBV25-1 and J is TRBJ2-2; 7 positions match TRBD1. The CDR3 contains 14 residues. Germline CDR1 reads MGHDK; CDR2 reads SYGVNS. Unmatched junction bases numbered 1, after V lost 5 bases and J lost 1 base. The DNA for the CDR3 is TGTGCCAGCAGTTGGGACAGGAACACCGGGGAGCTGTTTTTT. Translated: CASSWDRNTGELFF.

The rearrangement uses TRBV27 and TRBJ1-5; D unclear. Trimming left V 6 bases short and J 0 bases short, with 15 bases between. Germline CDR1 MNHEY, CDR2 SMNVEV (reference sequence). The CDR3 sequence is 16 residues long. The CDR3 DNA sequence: TGTGCCAGCAGACCCGCGGGAGTAGATAGCAATCAGCCCCAGCATTTT. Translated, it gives CASRPAGVDSNQPQHF.

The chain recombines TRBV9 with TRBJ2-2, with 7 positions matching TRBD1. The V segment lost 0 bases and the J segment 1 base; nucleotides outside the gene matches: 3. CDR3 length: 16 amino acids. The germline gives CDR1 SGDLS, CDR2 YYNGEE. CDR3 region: CASSVGGTVNTGELFF. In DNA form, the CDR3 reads TGTGCCAGCAGCGTAGGTGGGACAGTGAACACCGGGGAGCTGTTTTTT.

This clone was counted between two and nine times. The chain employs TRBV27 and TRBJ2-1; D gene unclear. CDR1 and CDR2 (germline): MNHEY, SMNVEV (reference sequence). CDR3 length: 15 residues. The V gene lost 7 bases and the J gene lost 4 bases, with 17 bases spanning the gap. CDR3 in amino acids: CASTTEGGRYNEQFF. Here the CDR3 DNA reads TGTGCCAGCACCACCGAAGGCGGAAGGTACAATGAGCAGTTCTTC.

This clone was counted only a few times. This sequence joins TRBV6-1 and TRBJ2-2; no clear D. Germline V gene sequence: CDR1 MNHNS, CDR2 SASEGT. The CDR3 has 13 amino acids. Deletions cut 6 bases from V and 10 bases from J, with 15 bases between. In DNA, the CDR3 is TGTGCCAGCAGGACAACGCAGGTCGAGGAGCTGTTTTTT. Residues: CASRTTQVEELFF.

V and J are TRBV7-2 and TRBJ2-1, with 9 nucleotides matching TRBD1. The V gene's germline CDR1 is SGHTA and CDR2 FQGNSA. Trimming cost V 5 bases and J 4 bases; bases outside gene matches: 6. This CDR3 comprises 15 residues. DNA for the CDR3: TGTGCCAGCAGCGAGGGACAGGGCAAATACAATGAGCAGTTCTTC. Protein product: CASSEGQGKYNEQFF.

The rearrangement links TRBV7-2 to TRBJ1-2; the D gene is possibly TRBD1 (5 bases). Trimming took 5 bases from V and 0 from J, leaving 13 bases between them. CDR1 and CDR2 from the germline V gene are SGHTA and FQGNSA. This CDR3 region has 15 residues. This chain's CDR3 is CASSTRDGANYGYTF. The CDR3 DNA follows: TGTGCCAGCAGCACGCGGGACGGAGCTAACTATGGCTACACCTTC.